The entry below describes one TCR beta chain. The sample belongs to a study of blood T cell repertoires in COVID-19. Study-wide background: Sites across the United States, Italy and Spain contributed samples from acute and convalescent COVID-19. Sample material is recorded as cDNA or gDNA derived from T cells, B-cell-depleted T cells, or PBMCs.

CDR1 is DFQATT, CDR2 SNEGSKA, per germline (reference sequence). This CDR3 spans 16 amino acids. The V gene end was trimmed by 3 bases and the J gene end by 2 bases; junction bases not matched to a gene: 8. Per the study methods: Amplified reference gene primers provided the basis for estimating nucleated cell counts. Clones were sequenced by immunoSEQ multiplex PCR, and TCRdb holds only the in-frame ones, with some missing. That table gives V, J and clone size, and the DNA gave D and trimming. The sample has around 130,000 clones; 85% to 90% are singletons. The clonotype originates from a woman older than 75 with acute or convalescent COVID-19. This chain links TRBV20-1 with TRBJ2-2, with 8 nucleotides matching TRBD1. Sequencing used peripheral blood. The CDR3 here is CSASDSRGRNTGELFF. The CDR3 bases are TGCAGTGCTAGTGACTCCAGGGGGCGCAACACCGGGGAGCTGTTTTTT.